Reported below is one T cell receptor (beta chain). The data are from a study of blood T cell repertoires in COVID-19. Overall study context: Samples taken during acute and convalescent COVID-19 were collected in the United States, Italy and Spain. The analysed material was cDNA or gDNA that came from T cells, B-cell-depleted T cells, or PBMCs.

Authors' processing steps: Scientists estimated how many nucleated cells there were by amplifying reference gene primers. The method was immunoSEQ multiplex PCR; TCRdb's version includes in-frame clones alone and lacks a portion of them. The V and J calls and clone size were taken over from that table, and D and trimming were inferred from the DNA. The sample has about 95,000 clones; approximately 91% are singletons. This CDR3 has 16 amino acids. The junction had 10 bases not matched to a gene; V was cut back by 2 bases and J by 3 bases. CDR1 LGHNA and CDR2 YSLEER come from the germline V gene. Sequences were obtained from peripheral blood. The chain carries TRBV4-3 and TRBJ2-7; 7 bases match TRBD1. The clonotype originates from a man in his fifties or sixties with COVID-19, enrolled during active disease. The CDR3 DNA reads TGCGCCAGCAGCCAACAACGAGGGACAGCACACTACGAGCAGTACTTC. Translation gives CASSQQRGTAHYEQYF.